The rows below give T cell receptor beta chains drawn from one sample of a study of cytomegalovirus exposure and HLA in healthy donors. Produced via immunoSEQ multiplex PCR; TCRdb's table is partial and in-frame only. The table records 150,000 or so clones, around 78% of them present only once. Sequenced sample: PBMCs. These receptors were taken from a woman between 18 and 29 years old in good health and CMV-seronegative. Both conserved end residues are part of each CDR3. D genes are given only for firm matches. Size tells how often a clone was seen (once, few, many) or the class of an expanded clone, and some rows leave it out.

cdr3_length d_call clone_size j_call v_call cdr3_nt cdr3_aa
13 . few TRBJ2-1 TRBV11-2 TGTGCCAGCAGCTTAGAGAGTTACAATGAGCAGTTCTTC CASSLESYNEQFF
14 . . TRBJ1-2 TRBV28 TGTGTCGCCAGCGGGGGGGGCGCGGGGTATGGCTACACCTTC CVASGGGAGYGYTF
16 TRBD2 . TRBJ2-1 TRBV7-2 TGTGCCAGCAGCCCCATGTCGGCGGGAGATTCACTTCAGCAGTTCTTC CASSPMSAGDSLQQFF
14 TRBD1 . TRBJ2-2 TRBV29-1 TGCAGCGTGGACGGACAGGACTGGCGGCGGGAGCTGTTTTTT CSVDGQDWRRELFF
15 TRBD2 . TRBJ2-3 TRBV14 TGTGCCAGCAGCCTAACTAGCGGAGGGGCAGATACGCAGTATTTT CASSLTSGGADTQYF
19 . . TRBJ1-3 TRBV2 TGTGCCAGCAGTGAAAATGAATACAGGGTCATAAAGGAGGGAAACACCATATATTTT CASSENEYRVIKEGNTIYF
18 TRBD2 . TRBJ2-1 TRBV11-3 TGTGCCAGCAGCTTCGACGGGTATGGACTAGCGGGAGTAACTGAGCAGTTCTTC CASSFDGYGLAGVTEQFF
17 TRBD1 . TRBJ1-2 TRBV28 TGTGCCAGCAGTTTGCGGGACAGTGGTTTGCTTAACTATGGCTACACCTTC CASSLRDSGLLNYGYTF
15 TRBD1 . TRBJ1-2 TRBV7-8 TGTGCCAGCAGCTTAGCGGACAGGGCAATCTATGGCTACACCTTC CASSLADRAIYGYTF
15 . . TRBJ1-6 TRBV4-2 TGTGCCAGCAGCCAAGTCGAGGGAGATAATTCACCCCTCCACTTT CASSQVEGDNSPLHF
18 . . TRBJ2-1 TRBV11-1 TGTGCCAGCAGCCACAGCCTATGGGGGCACCCAGATAACAATGAGCAGTTCTTC CASSHSLWGHPDNNEQFF
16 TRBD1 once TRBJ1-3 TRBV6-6 TGTGCCAGCAGTCAAGACAGGGTTAGCCAAAGTGACACCATATATTTT CASSQDRVSQSDTIYF
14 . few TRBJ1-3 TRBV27 TGTGCCAGCAGAAAACAGGGTTCTGGAAACACCATATATTTT CASRKQGSGNTIYF
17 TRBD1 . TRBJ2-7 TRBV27 TGTGCCAGCAGTTGGAACTTCGGACAGGCTGGGTACTACGAGCAGTACTTC CASSWNFGQAGYYEQYF
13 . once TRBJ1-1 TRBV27 TGTGCCAGCAGTTTAAGGGAGGACACTGAAGCTTTCTTT CASSLREDTEAFF
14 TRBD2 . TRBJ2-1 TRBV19 TGTGCCAGTAGAGGGCTAGCGGGGCGGAATGAGCAGTTCTTC CASRGLAGRNEQFF
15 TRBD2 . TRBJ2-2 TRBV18 TGTGCCAGCTCACGTCCTAGCGGGAGCACCGGGGAGCTGTTTTTT CASSRPSGSTGELFF
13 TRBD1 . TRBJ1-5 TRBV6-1 TGTGCCAGCAGCGGACAGGGATATCAGCCCCAGCATTTT CASSGQGYQPQHF
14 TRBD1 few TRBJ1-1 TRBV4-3 TGCGCCAGCAGCCAAGTAGCAGGGGGCACTGAAGCTTTCTTT CASSQVAGGTEAFF
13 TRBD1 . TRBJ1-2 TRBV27 TGTGCCAGCAGTTTACAGGGGGCTTCTGGCTACACCTTC CASSLQGASGYTF
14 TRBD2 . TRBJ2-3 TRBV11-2 TGTGCCAGCAGCCCGGCGGCGGGAGGGACTACGCAGTATTTT CASSPAAGGTTQYF
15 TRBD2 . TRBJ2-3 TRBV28 TGTGCCAGCAGCCCCCTAGGGGCCGGGGGGGATACGCAGTATTTT CASSPLGAGGDTQYF
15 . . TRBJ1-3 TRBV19 TGTGCCAGTAGTATTCGACGGAGCTCTGGAAACACCATATATTTT CASSIRRSSGNTIYF
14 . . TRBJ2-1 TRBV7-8 TGTGCCAGCATCACCGGACAGAACTACAATGAGCAGTTCTTC CASITGQNYNEQFF
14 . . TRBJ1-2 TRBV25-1 TGTGCCAGCAGTGAAAGAGGAGCTAACTATGGCTACACCTTC CASSERGANYGYTF
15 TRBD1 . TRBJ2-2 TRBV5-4 TGTGCCAGCAGCTTGAACAGGGGAGCGACCGGGGAGCTGTTTTTT CASSLNRGATGELFF
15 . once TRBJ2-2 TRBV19 TGTGCCAGTAGGGTCGGACAGCTGAACACCGGGGAGCTGTTTTTT CASRVGQLNTGELFF
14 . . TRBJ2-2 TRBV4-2 TGTGCCAGCAGCCAAGATTTACTTGGCGGGGAGCTGTTTTTT CASSQDLLGGELFF
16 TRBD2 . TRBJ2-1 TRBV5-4 TGTGCCAGCAGCTTGGGGACTAGCGGGAGGTTTGATGAGCAGTTCTTC CASSLGTSGRFDEQFF
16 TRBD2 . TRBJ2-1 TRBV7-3 TGTGCCAGCAGCTTAACGAGCGGGGGGTCCTACAATGAGCAGTTCTTC CASSLTSGGSYNEQFF
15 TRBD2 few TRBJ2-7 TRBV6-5 TGTGCCAGCAGTACCCCTAGCGGGGGGATCTACGAGCAGTACTTC CASSTPSGGIYEQYF
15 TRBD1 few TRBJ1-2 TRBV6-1 TGTGCCAGCAGCGACTTCCGGACAGGGGACTATGGCTACACCTTC CASSDFRTGDYGYTF
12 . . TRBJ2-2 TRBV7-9 TGTGCCAGCGACAAAAACACCGGGGAGCTGTTTTTT CASDKNTGELFF
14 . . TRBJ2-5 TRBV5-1 TGCGCCAGCAGCTTGATGGGACAAGGAGAGACCCAGTACTTC CASSLMGQGETQYF
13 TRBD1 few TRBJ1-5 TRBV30 TGTGCCTGGAGAAGGGGGCCAGGGCAGCCCCAGCATTTT CAWRRGPGQPQHF
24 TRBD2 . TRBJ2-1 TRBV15 TGTGCCACCAGCAGAGTACGGGACTCAGGGAGATTAACTAGCGGGAGGGCTTCTTACAATGAGCAGTTCTTC CATSRVRDSGRLTSGRASYNEQFF
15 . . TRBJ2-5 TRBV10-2 TGCGCCAGCAGTTTCGGTGTGCGGGGACAAGAGACCCAGTACTTC CASSFGVRGQETQYF
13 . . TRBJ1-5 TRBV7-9 TGTGCCAGCAGCTTAGTTAGTGATCAGCCCCAGCATTTT CASSLVSDQPQHF
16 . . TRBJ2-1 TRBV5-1 TGCGCCAGCAGCTTTTACGGGGACAACTCCTACAATGAGCAGTTCTTC CASSFYGDNSYNEQFF
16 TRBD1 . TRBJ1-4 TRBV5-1 TGCGCCAGCAGCTTGGGCTTGACAGGGGGCCATGAAAAACTGTTTTTT CASSLGLTGGHEKLFF
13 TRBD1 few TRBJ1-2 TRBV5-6 TGTGCCAGCAGCCTTGGGACAGGGGATGGCTACACCTTC CASSLGTGDGYTF
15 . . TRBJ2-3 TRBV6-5 TGTGCCAGCAGGCCTACCCGCGTGGGCACAGATACGCAGTATTTT CASRPTRVGTDTQYF
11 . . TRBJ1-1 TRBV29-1 TGCAGCGCCTTTATGAACACTGAAGCTTTCTTT CSAFMNTEAFF
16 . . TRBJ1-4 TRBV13 TGTGCCAGCAGCGTCCGGGCCGAGGGGGTTCATGAAAAACTGTTTTTT CASSVRAEGVHEKLFF